Following are 25 T cell receptor beta chains from one sample sequenced in a study of blood T cell repertoires in COVID-19. Data came from immunoSEQ multiplex PCR; TCRdb stores just in-frame clones and leaves some out. The data contain about 250,000 clones, approximately 83% of them seen just once; the ten biggest clones take up under 5%. Input material: peripheral blood. These receptor sequences come from a man aged 45-60 years with active or convalescent COVID-19.

J is TRBJ2-5 and V is TRBV14; a possible D gene is TRBD1 (5 bases). Trimming pared 1 base from V and 5 bases from J, leaving 11 bases between. This CDR3 region has 14 residues. From germline, CDR1 is SGHDN and CDR2 FVKESK. Here the CDR3 reads CASSQGGRRETQYF. The DNA of the CDR3 is TGTGCCAGCAGCCAAGGGGGCCGAAGGGAGACCCAGTACTTC.

CDR3 DNA sequence: TGTGCCAGCAGCCGATTGACAACGGCGGGGTATTTCTCACCCCTCCACTTT. It translates to CASSRLTTAGYFSPLHF. The chain recombines TRBV28 with TRBJ1-6; D is unresolved. Trimming took off 6 bases at V and 10 bases at J, with 25 bases between the two ends. CDR1 and CDR2 from the germline V gene are MDHEN and SYDVKM. The CDR3 consists of 17 residues.

This clone was counted only a few times. The chain uses TRBV4-1 and TRBJ2-4; D might be TRBD2 (5 bases). Germline CDR1 reads MGHRA; CDR2 reads YSYEKL. The CDR3 covers 14 residues. The ends were cut back, 8 bases at V and 0 bases at J, with 11 bases in the middle. The CDR3 is CASERAVAKNIQYF. The CDR3 DNA follows: TGCGCCAGCGAGAGGGCAGTAGCCAAAAACATTCAGTACTTC.

The rearrangement links TRBV5-1 to TRBJ1-4, with 8 bases that match TRBD1. CDR3 length: 16 amino acids. J gave up 4 bases and V 0 bases, and 5 bases lay outside the gene matches. The germline V gene encodes CDR1 SGHRS and CDR2 YFSETQ. CDR3 sequence (DNA): TGCGCCAGCAGCTTGGGGCAGGGGGCTTTTAATGAAAAACTGTTTTTT. It yields the protein CASSLGQGAFNEKLFF.

This clone was recorded once. The chain couples TRBV9 to TRBJ1-5; D is possibly TRBD1 (5 bases). CDR3 length: 13 amino acids. Germline loops: CDR1 SGDLS, CDR2 YYNGEE. CDR3 coding DNA: TGTGCGAGTTGGGGCAGGGAGGATCAGCCCCAGCATTTT. Protein: CASWGREDQPQHF.

V gene TRBV7-2 combines with J gene TRBJ1-5; D is possibly TRBD1 (5 bases). This CDR3 has 14 residues. Trimming took off 3 bases at V and 6 bases at J, with 12 bases between the two ends. CDR1 is SGHTA and CDR2 is FQGNSA in the germline V gene. The DNA for the CDR3 is TGTGCCAGCAGCTTGAGGCAGGGTGGTCAGCCCCAGCATTTT. This codes for CASSLRQGGQPQHF. Supplemented by reference TRBV7-2 and TRBJ1-5, the full variable domain reads GAGVSQSPSNKVTEKGKDVELRCDPISGHTALYWYRQSLGQGLEFLIYFQGNSAPDKSGLPSDRFSAERTGGSVSTLTIQRTQQEDSAVYLCASSLRQGGQPQHFGDGTRLSIL.

The chain combines TRBV7-6 with TRBJ2-6, with D possibly being TRBD1 (5 bases). Germline CDR1 is SGHVS and CDR2 is FNYEAQ. The CDR3 runs to 16 residues. Trimming removed 4 bases at V and 3 bases at J, with 13 bases between. The DNA of the CDR3 is TGTGCCAGCAGCTCTTCCAGGGCGGATGGGGCCAACGTCCTGACTTTC. Its protein is CASSSSRADGANVLTF.

The chain couples TRBV6-1 to TRBJ2-7, with D perhaps matching TRBD1 (6 bases). Trimming shortened V by 0 bases and J by 3 bases, and 15 bases separated the two germline ends. Germline V lookup: CDR1 MNHNS, CDR2 SASEGT. There are 16 residues in the CDR3. The CDR3 protein is CASSEADQGLSYEQYF. The CDR3 DNA reads as TGTGCCAGCAGTGAAGCGGATCAGGGGCTAAGCTACGAGCAGTACTTC.

The rearrangement links TRBV7-6 to TRBJ2-7; 10 nucleotides match TRBD1. The germline CDR1 and CDR2 sequences are SGHVS and FNYEAQ. CDR3 size: 13 residues. The V segment lost 4 bases and the J segment 5 bases; nucleotides outside the gene matches: 2. CDR3 in DNA: TGTGCCAGCAGCTCGACAGGGGGCCACGAGCAGTACTTC. It translates to CASSSTGGHEQYF.

The gene calls are TRBV29-1 and TRBJ2-6; D uncertain. The CDR3 spans 14 residues. With 1 base removed from V and 2 bases from J, the gap between germline ends came to 6 bases. CDR1 SQVTM and CDR2 ANQGSEA come from the germline V gene. CDR3 nucleotides: TGCAGCGTTGAAGCGAGGCCTGGGGCCAACGTCCTGACTTTC. Protein sequence: CSVEARPGANVLTF.

This clone has just a few counts. This chain connects TRBV19 to TRBJ1-2; 8 nucleotides align to TRBD1. CDR3 length: 15 residues. Germline V gene data show CDR1 as LNHDA and CDR2 as SQIVND (reference sequence). J was trimmed by 8 bases and V by 2 bases; bases with no gene match: 10. CDR3 DNA: TGTGCCAGTAGTATACTGGGACAGGCGTTAGTGGGCTACACCTTC. Amino acid sequence: CASSILGQALVGYTF.

The rearrangement links TRBV3-1 (or the pseudogene TRBV3-2) to TRBJ2-7; the D gene is possibly TRBD1 (7 bases). The CDR3 contains 14 residues. V was clipped by 5 bases and J by 5 bases, with 16 bases between them. CDR1 is LGHDT, CDR2 YNNKEL, per germline (reference sequence). CDR3 bases: TGTGCCAGCAGCACGCGGGACAGAAAAGACGAGCAGTACTTC. This encodes CASSTRDRKDEQYF.

The rearrangement links TRBV18 to TRBJ2-3; D is undetermined. The CDR3 covers 16 residues. V lost 2 bases, J lost 5 bases, and 17 bases lay in between. Germline CDR1 and CDR2: KGHSH and LQKENI. In nucleotides, the CDR3 is TGTGCCAGCTCACCAGGCCTTTCCCCTGGGCAAGATACGCAGTATTTT. This codes for CASSPGLSPGQDTQYF.

V usage is TRBV24-1 and J usage is TRBJ1-3; D is unclear. CDR3 size: 19 residues. Germline-derived CDR1 and CDR2 are KGHDR and SFDVKD. Trimming pared 0 bases from V and 0 bases from J, leaving 17 bases between. This CDR3 reads CATSDLRGRSTISGNTIYF. The CDR3 coding sequence is TGTGCCACCAGTGATTTGCGAGGCCGTAGCACGATCTCTGGAAACACCATATATTTT.

This chain links TRBV6-6 with TRBJ1-5; TRBD1 is a possible D gene (6 bases). Trimming took 10 bases from V and 1 from J, leaving 14 bases between them. This CDR3 contains 14 residues. Germline-derived CDR1 and CDR2 are MNHNY and SVGAGI (reference sequence). Here the CDR3 reads CATSDRGSNQPQHF. DNA of the CDR3: TGTGCCACCTCGGACAGAGGGAGCAATCAGCCCCAGCATTTT.

This chain joins TRBV5-4 and TRBJ2-6; D remains ambiguous. From germline, CDR1 is SGHNT and CDR2 YYREEE (reference sequence). The CDR3 loop spans 17 amino acids. The V and J ends lost 3 bases and 0 bases respectively, with 13 bases between them. The CDR3 DNA is TGTGCCAGCAGCTCAACAAAACAGAGCTCTGGGGCCAACGTCCTGACTTTC. Protein sequence: CASSSTKQSSGANVLTF.

The chain couples TRBV6-6 to TRBJ2-2; 7 bases are a match to TRBD1. The V gene's germline CDR1 is MNHNY and CDR2 SVGAGI (reference sequence). Trimming cost V 2 bases and J 0 bases; bases outside gene matches: 0. The CDR3 sequence is 15 residues long. The CDR3, as DNA: TGTGCCAGCAGTTACGGGACAGCGAACACCGGGGAGCTGTTTTTT. It codes for CASSYGTANTGELFF.

The chain uses TRBV7-8 and TRBJ2-7; 11 nucleotides match TRBD2. The CDR3 has 16 residues. Per the germline V gene, CDR1 is SGHVS and CDR2 is FQNEAQ. Trimming took 5 bases from V and 3 from J; bases not matched to a gene: 9. The CDR3 sequence: CASSPSLAGGIYEQYF. In nucleotides, the CDR3 is TGTGCCAGCAGCCCCTCCCTAGCGGGGGGAATCTACGAGCAGTACTTC.

The gene calls are TRBV18 and TRBJ2-1, with TRBD1 identical over 8 bases. Germline V gives CDR1 KGHSH, CDR2 LQKENI. CDR3 length equals 13 residues. J was trimmed by 6 bases and V by 4 bases; bases with no gene match: 2. CDR3: CASSRTGTNEQFF. As DNA, the CDR3 is TGTGCCAGCTCACGGACAGGGACCAATGAGCAGTTCTTC. Full variable domain (rest looked up from reference TRBV18 and TRBJ2-1): NAGVMQNPRHLVRRRGQEARLRCSPMKGHSHVYWYRQLPEEGLKFMVYLQKENIIDESGMPKERFSAEFPKEGPSILRIQQVVRGDSAAYFCASSRTGTNEQFFGPGTRLTVL.

In this sample, this clone turned up a few times. V is TRBV29-1 and J is TRBJ1-2, with D unclear. This CDR3 has 14 amino acids. V shed 2 bases and J shed 2 bases, with 12 bases lying between them. Germline V gene data show CDR1 as SQVTM and CDR2 as ANQGSEA. The CDR3 region is CSVEMHDKNYGYTF. Written as DNA, the CDR3 is TGCAGCGTTGAAATGCACGACAAAAACTATGGCTACACCTTC.

The chain joins TRBV28 to TRBJ2-7, with a possible D match to TRBD2 (5 bases). The CDR3 loop spans 13 amino acids. Trimming left V 6 bases short and J 4 bases short, with 13 bases between. Per germline, CDR1 MDHEN and CDR2 SYDVKM. CDR3: CASRIGNSYEQYF. The CDR3 bases are TGTGCCAGCAGAATCGGGAACAGTTACGAGCAGTACTTC.

This sequence joins TRBV4-1 and TRBJ1-5; D unclear. CDR3 size: 14 residues. Trimming removed 1 base from V and 5 bases from J, with 9 bases in between. Germline CDR1 reads MGHRA; CDR2 reads YSYEKL. The CDR3 loop is CASSQAGNHQPQHF. The CDR3 DNA reads TGCGCCAGCAGCCAAGCGGGGAATCATCAGCCCCAGCATTTT.

This clone was seen a single time. V usage is TRBV30 and J usage is TRBJ2-2; unclear D gene. CDR3 length equals 13 residues. The germline V and J ends were trimmed by 0 bases and 1 base, with 3 bases remaining between them. CDR1 and CDR2 (germline): GTSNPN, SVGIG (reference sequence). The CDR3 spells CAWSVLNTGELFF. DNA of the CDR3: TGTGCCTGGAGTGTACTGAACACCGGGGAGCTGTTTTTT. Based on the CDR3 plus reference TRBV30 and TRBJ2-2, the full variable domain is SQTIHQWPATLVQPVGSPLSLECTVEGTSNPNLYWYRQAAGRGLQLLFYSVGIGQISSEVPQNLSASRPQDRQFILSSKKLLLSDSGFYLCAWSVLNTGELFFGEGSRLTVL.

V gene TRBV12-5 combines with J gene TRBJ1-1, with a weak D call TRBD1 (6 bases). Per the germline V gene, CDR1 is LGHNT and CDR2 is FRNRAP. V was clipped by 0 bases and J by 3 bases, with 14 bases between them. There are 16 residues in the CDR3. The CDR3 DNA reads TGTGCTAGTGGTTTGGTACTTAGGGGGGGCGACACTGAAGCTTTCTTT. The encoded protein is CASGLVLRGGDTEAFF.

This chain connects TRBV19 to TRBJ2-1; TRBD1 matches 7 bases. Losses at the gene ends were 2 bases for V and 2 bases for J; bases not matched to a gene: 6. The germline gives CDR1 LNHDA, CDR2 SQIVND (reference sequence). The CDR3 is 16 residues long. The CDR3 loop reads CASSIHRDRTYNEQFF. DNA of the CDR3: TGTGCCAGTAGTATACACCGGGACAGAACCTACAATGAGCAGTTCTTC.